This TCR beta chain was documented in a study of T cell responses to AZD1222 COVID-19 vaccine. The study's findings and limits: There were vaccine-associated CD4 TCRs across spike, dominant at 160-218 and 743-854.

The assay was immunoSEQ multiplex PCR, and TCRdb's table has in-frame clones only and misses some. The table has tens of thousands of clones, over 60% seen once. Remarks on this clone: Antigen specificity is unknown.

In germline, CDR1 is SGHTA, CDR2 FQGTGA. The CDR3 is made up of 15 amino acids. The V gene lost 2 bases and the J gene lost 0 bases, with 8 bases spanning the gap. The J gene is TRBJ2-1, the V gene TRBV7-3; D remains unclear. The starting material was peripheral blood, obtained 28 days after the second AZD1222 dose. This TCR came from an adult who received the AZD1222 COVID-19 vaccine. The chain's CDR3 is CASSLGSSSYNEQFF. CDR3 in DNA: TGTGCCAGCAGCTTAGGCTCCAGCTCCTACAATGAGCAGTTCTTC. The full variable domain, rest sourced from reference TRBV7-3 and TRBJ2-1, is GAGVSQTPSNKVTEKGKYVELRCDPISGHTALYWYRQSLGQGPEFLIYFQGTGAADDSGLPNDRFFAVRPEGSVSTLKIQRTERGDSAVYLCASSLGSSSYNEQFFGPGTRLTVL.